The following is a T cell receptor (beta chain) sequence with its context. This entry belongs to a study of memory CD8 T cells in hepatitis C reinfection. Study context: Between 3 and 8 weeks after reinfection detection, peak samples were drawn.

V shed 2 bases and J shed 2 bases, with 14 bases lying between them. The length of the CDR3 is 16 residues. Germline CDR1 SNHLY, CDR2 FYNNEI. The sample's time point: peak reinfection, 3 to 8 weeks after reinfection detection. No in vitro expansion preceded TCR sequencing of the sorted cells. Sequencing was performed with immunoSEQ multiplex PCR; in TCRdb, only in-frame clones are kept and a portion is missing. The data hold fewer than 50,000 clones, with 85% to 90% observed a single time. The specimen sequenced was naive CD8+ T cells sorted from blood. The V gene is TRBV2, the J gene TRBJ2-3; D may be TRBD2 (7 bases). The origin of this receptor is a man aged 18 to 29 with hepatitis C virus infection. CDR3 coding DNA: TGTGCCAGCAGTGAAAGGGGGGGGGCTATCACAGATACGCAGTATTTT. Protein: CASSERGGAITDTQYF.